Listed below are T cell receptor beta chains from one sample, sequenced in a study of shared T cell receptors in the human thymus. Clones were sequenced by immunoSEQ multiplex PCR, and TCRdb holds only the in-frame ones, with some missing. The data show 600,000 to 900,000 clones, roughly 85% seen once. The sample also formed part of further work on human thymus T cells.

Sample: thymocytes. The receptors here all came from a girl less than two years old with a congenital heart defect. Each CDR3 is given with its conserved first and last residue. D genes are given only for firm matches. Rows give clone size only sometimes, using once, few, many, or a class for an expanded clone.

v_gene	abundance	j_gene	d_gene	CDR3aa	CDR3nt
TRBV5-1	once	TRBJ2-7	NA	CASSFQNGAGEQYF	TGCGCCAGCAGCTTCCAAAACGGGGCGGGGGAGCAGTACTTC
TRBV7-6	NA	TRBJ1-4	NA	CASSPRRGPNEKLFF	TGTGCCAGCAGCCCCCGGCGGGGCCCTAATGAAAAACTGTTTTTT
TRBV7-9	NA	TRBJ2-7	NA	CASSSTPYEQYF	TGTGCCAGCAGTTCTACCCCCTACGAGCAGTACTTC
TRBV6-5	NA	TRBJ2-1	NA	CASSHEQGNEQFF	TGTGCCAGCTCGCACGAGCAGGGGAATGAGCAGTTCTTC
TRBV4-3	once	TRBJ1-1	NA	CASSQERWGVDTEAFF	TGCGCCAGCAGCCAAGAAAGGTGGGGGGTTGACACTGAAGCTTTCTTT
TRBV2	NA	TRBJ1-1	TRBD1	CASSDGTGGNTEAFF	TGTGCCAGCAGTGATGGGACAGGGGGGAACACTGAAGCTTTCTTT
TRBV9	NA	TRBJ1-2	TRBD1	CASSVQGAFGYTF	TGTGCCAGCAGTGTTCAGGGGGCCTTTGGCTACACCTTC
TRBV27	NA	TRBJ2-7	TRBD1	CASSLRIRDRRNSYEQYF	TGTGCCAGCAGTTTACGCATCCGGGACAGACGAAACTCCTACGAGCAGTACTTC
TRBV19	few	TRBJ1-4	NA	CASSISRIPTNEKLFF	TGTGCCAGTAGTATAAGCAGGATACCAACTAATGAAAAACTGTTTTTT
TRBV4-3	NA	TRBJ2-5	NA	CASSQDLLREKGPETQYF	TGCGCCAGCAGCCAAGATCTATTGAGGGAAAAGGGTCCCGAGACCCAGTACTTC
TRBV4-3	NA	TRBJ2-1	TRBD2	CASSPNSGGAVPNINEQFF	TGCGCCAGCAGCCCAAATAGCGGGGGGGCCGTCCCCAATATTAATGAGCAGTTCTTC
TRBV10-1	NA	TRBJ2-3	TRBD2	CASSEIPASGPADTQYF	TGCGCCAGCAGTGAAATTCCGGCTAGCGGGCCTGCAGATACGCAGTATTTT
TRBV30	NA	TRBJ2-7	NA	CAWSVHGARRTGTISYEQYF	TGTGCCTGGAGTGTACACGGAGCGCGTCGGACAGGGACTATCTCCTACGAGCAGTACTTC
TRBV5-1	NA	TRBJ2-1	NA	CASSFPKPGLRSYNEQFF	TGCGCCAGCAGCTTCCCTAAACCGGGACTGCGGTCCTACAATGAGCAGTTCTTC
TRBV12-5	NA	TRBJ1-1	NA	CASGLVSRTTEAFF	TGTGCTAGTGGTTTGGTATCCAGAACAACTGAAGCTTTCTTT
TRBV7-2	NA	TRBJ1-1	NA	CASSLVGEADGAFF	TGTGCCAGCAGCTTAGTAGGAGAGGCGGATGGAGCTTTCTTT
TRBV15	NA	TRBJ1-3	TRBD1	CATSRGRQGALPLEGNTIYF	TGTGCCACCAGCAGGGGCCGACAGGGGGCCCTCCCTCTGGAAGGAAACACCATATATTTT
TRBV10-3	few	TRBJ2-3	NA	CAITGFSTDTQYF	TGTGCCATAACGGGGTTTAGCACAGATACGCAGTATTTT
TRBV4-1	NA	TRBJ2-7	NA	CASSQGGTYEQYF	TGCGCCAGCAGCCAAGGCGGCACCTACGAGCAGTACTTC
TRBV7-6	NA	TRBJ1-1	TRBD1	CASSLDRGRTHTEAFF	TGTGCCAGCAGCTTAGACAGGGGGCGAACGCACACTGAAGCTTTCTTT
TRBV27	NA	TRBJ1-1	NA	CASSQGQRGFLNTEAFF	TGTGCCAGCAGCCAGGGACAACGGGGATTTTTGAACACTGAAGCTTTCTTT
TRBV29-1	NA	TRBJ2-5	NA	CSATTPETQYF	TGCAGCGCCACAACCCCGGAGACCCAGTACTTC
TRBV5-1	NA	TRBJ1-1	NA	CASSAEDRPNTEAFF	TGCGCCAGCAGCGCGGAGGACAGACCTAACACTGAAGCTTTCTTT
TRBV4-3	NA	TRBJ1-6	NA	CASSQDSEIEDSPLHF	TGCGCCAGCAGCCAAGATTCAGAGATCGAGGATTCACCCCTCCACTTT
TRBV6-5	NA	TRBJ1-1	NA	CASSYGGGGGTEAFF	TGTGCCAGCAGTTACGGAGGGGGGGGCGGAACTGAAGCTTTCTTT
TRBV5-6	NA	TRBJ2-3	TRBD2	CASSSSRGADTQYF	TGTGCCAGCAGCTCCTCGCGGGGGGCGGATACGCAGTATTTT
TRBV5-1	NA	TRBJ2-7	NA	CASSLVQQGLLYEQYF	TGCGCCAGCAGCTTGGTGCAACAGGGTCTTCTCTACGAGCAGTACTTC
TRBV4-1	NA	TRBJ2-1	TRBD2	CASSQDFPGLAGNSSYNEQFF	TGCGCCAGCAGCCAAGATTTTCCGGGACTAGCGGGCAATAGCTCCTACAATGAGCAGTTCTTC
TRBV4-1	once	TRBJ1-6	TRBD1	CASSQAQTGFRSPLHF	TGCGCCAGCAGCCAGGCTCAGACAGGGTTTCGTTCACCCCTCCACTTT
TRBV6-5	NA	TRBJ1-1	TRBD1	CASSHMTGRTEAFF	TGTGCCAGCAGTCATATGACAGGGCGCACTGAAGCTTTCTTT
TRBV7-6	NA	TRBJ1-3	TRBD1	CASSLRQGGPGNTIYF	TGTGCCAGCAGCTTAAGACAGGGGGGGCCTGGAAACACCATATATTTT
TRBV6-4	NA	TRBJ1-4	NA	CASSETGETNEKLFF	TGTGCCAGCAGTGAAACGGGAGAAACTAATGAAAAACTGTTTTTT
TRBV7-9	NA	TRBJ2-4	NA	CASSLDRDNNIQYF	TGTGCCAGCAGCCTTGACCGCGACAACAACATTCAGTACTTC
TRBV1	NA	TRBJ1-1	NA	CTSSRGGPDTEAFF	TGCACCAGCAGCCGGGGAGGGCCGGACACTGAAGCTTTCTTT
TRBV7-9	few	TRBJ1-2	TRBD1	CASSPRDRGNYGYTF	TGTGCCAGCAGCCCCAGGGACAGGGGAAACTATGGCTACACCTTC
TRBV7-6	NA	TRBJ2-1	NA	CASGYGTQSLDEQFF	TGTGCCAGCGGCTATGGGACTCAGTCCCTTGATGAGCAGTTCTTC
TRBV6-1	NA	TRBJ1-1	NA	CASRGSEAFF	TGTGCCAGCAGGGGCTCTGAAGCTTTCTTT
TRBV5-1	NA	TRBJ2-3	TRBD2	CASSLAGSGLGPSTDTQYF	TGCGCCAGCAGCTTGGCCGGGTCAGGACTAGGCCCAAGCACAGATACGCAGTATTTT
TRBV15	once	TRBJ1-1	NA	CATSLRQGGNTEAFF	TGTGCCACCAGCTTAAGGCAGGGTGGGAACACTGAAGCTTTCTTT
TRBV11-2	NA	TRBJ1-3	TRBD1	CASSPNRGPGNTIYF	TGTGCCAGCAGCCCAAACAGGGGGCCTGGAAACACCATATATTTT
TRBV5-1	NA	TRBJ2-5	TRBD2	CASSSRTSGGDGTQYF	TGCGCCAGCAGCTCACGGACTAGCGGGGGGGACGGGACCCAGTACTTC
TRBV5-5	NA	TRBJ1-2	NA	CASSLGGPLSYGYTF	TGTGCCAGCAGCTTGGGCGGCCCACTGAGCTATGGCTACACCTTC
TRBV10-3	NA	TRBJ2-7	NA	CAIRSTGPSREGQYF	TGTGCCATCAGGAGTACAGGGCCGAGCCGAGAGGGGCAGTACTTC
TRBV7-8	once	TRBJ1-6	TRBD1	CASSTGQGARNSPLHF	TGTGCCAGCAGCACAGGACAGGGGGCCCGAAATTCACCCCTCCACTTT
TRBV7-9	NA	TRBJ1-1	NA	CASSSKTDLNTEAFF	TGTGCCAGCAGCTCGAAGACAGATCTGAACACTGAAGCTTTCTTT
TRBV19	NA	TRBJ2-2	TRBD1	CASRAGQGGLTGELFF	TGTGCCAGTAGAGCCGGACAGGGCGGGTTAACCGGGGAGCTGTTTTTT
TRBV14	once	TRBJ2-1	NA	CASSQEGPGSYNEQFF	TGTGCCAGCAGCCAAGAAGGTCCCGGGAGCTACAATGAGCAGTTCTTC
TRBV6-5	NA	TRBJ2-2	TRBD1	CASSPGTANTGELFF	TGTGCCAGCAGTCCAGGGACAGCTAACACCGGGGAGCTGTTTTTT
TRBV27	NA	TRBJ1-1	TRBD1	CASSSRGFSRGRNTEAFF	TGTGCCAGCAGTTCTCGAGGGTTTAGCAGGGGGCGGAACACTGAAGCTTTCTTT
TRBV18	few	TRBJ2-1	TRBD1	CASSTGQLRAQFF	TGTGCCAGCTCAACGGGACAGCTCAGGGCGCAGTTCTTC